This record concerns one TCR beta chain sequence. What it binds is unknown. Once cultured for about 9 days, the cells underwent separation to obtain CD4+ T cells. Documented for the person is a PCR-confirmed SARS-CoV-2 infection occurring between March and December 2020. Either the mRNA-1273 or the BNT162b2 vaccine was given to participants as two doses. Repertoires were generated with immunoSEQ multiplex PCR, while TCRdb's copy carries only in-frame clones and drops some. In the table there are about 50,000 clones, over 60% of which are singletons. After removal of 0 bases from V and 4 bases from J, the junction contained 5 bases not matched to a gene. This CDR3 contains 16 residues. Germline assignment: CDR1 SGHRS and CDR2 YFSETQ. The data belong to a study of vaccination effects on CD4 cells after COVID-19.

V usage is TRBV5-1 and J usage is TRBJ2-3, with TRBD2 identical over 10 bases. The receptor comes from a human donor who had a prior SARS-CoV-2 infection. The sample here was CD4+ T cells from PBMCs cultured without peptide, taken after COVID-19 vaccination. DNA for the CDR3: TGCGCCAGCAGCTTGGCCCAGCGGGGGGGGTCAGATACGCAGTATTTT. It codes for CASSLAQRGGSDTQYF. The full variable domain, its missing parts supplied by reference TRBV5-1 and TRBJ2-3, is KAGVTQTPRYLIKTRGQQVTLSCSPISGHRSVSWYQQTPGQGLQFLFEYFSETQRNKGNFPGRFSGRQFSNSRSEMNVSTLELGDSALYLCASSLAQRGGSDTQYFGPGTRLTVL.